This entry describes one T cell receptor beta chain. The sample belongs to a study of PD-1 blockade in classical Hodgkin lymphoma. Overall study context: Every 2 weeks, patients got 3 mg/kg intravenous nivolumab.

Using immunoSEQ multiplex PCR, the repertoire was profiled, and TCRdb retains in-frame clones only, with some absent. There are 42,000 or so clones in the sample; around 87% occur only once, and just over 5.5% lies in the top ten. Trimming removed 2 bases at V and 2 bases at J, with 18 bases between. Germline V gene lookup returns CDR1 KGHSH and CDR2 LQKENI. The CDR3 totals 17 residues. Patients all relapsed after autologous stem cell transplantation, and there was variation in brentuximab vedotin exposure. Best response was recorded as complete response, partial response or progressive disease. The source material was peripheral blood mononuclear cells (PBMCs), sampled before the second cycle of nivolumab. V and J are TRBV18 and TRBJ1-2; TRBD1 might be the D (6 bases). The receptor was isolated from a human donor with classical Hodgkin lymphoma. CDR3 nucleotide sequence: TGTGCCAGCTCACCAGACCCACAGGGCGCCCGAAACTATGGCTACACCTTC. Amino acid sequence: CASSPDPQGARNYGYTF.